Given below is one T cell receptor beta chain in context. Antigen: not known. This sample stems from a study of shared clonotypes between healthy human individuals. Study results and limitations: Non-shared clonotypes had lower generation probabilities than those shared by all four donors. Investigators collected only blood, and repertoires in tissues likely differ. Generally, naive subsets came out with larger estimated richness than memory subsets.

V shed 0 bases, J shed 4 bases, and the junction held 9 bases outside the gene matches. CDR3 length: 18 amino acids. Germline lookup yields CDR1 SGHRS and CDR2 YFSETQ. The repertoire was sequenced with immunoSEQ multiplex PCR; TCRdb's copy has only in-frame clones and lacks some. The data show around 320,000 clones, roughly 84% seen once. The sequence came from a man aged 18 to 29 in good health. The V and J genes are TRBV5-1 and TRBJ2-3; 12 nucleotides align to TRBD1. Sample: memory CD8+ T cells sorted from blood. Subset indicated: CD45RO+ cells pooled with CCR7-negative TemRA cells. The CDR3, as DNA: TGCGCCAGCAGCTTGGCCCTAACCGGGACAGGGGGCGCAGATACGCAGTATTTT. Its protein product is CASSLALTGTGGADTQYF.